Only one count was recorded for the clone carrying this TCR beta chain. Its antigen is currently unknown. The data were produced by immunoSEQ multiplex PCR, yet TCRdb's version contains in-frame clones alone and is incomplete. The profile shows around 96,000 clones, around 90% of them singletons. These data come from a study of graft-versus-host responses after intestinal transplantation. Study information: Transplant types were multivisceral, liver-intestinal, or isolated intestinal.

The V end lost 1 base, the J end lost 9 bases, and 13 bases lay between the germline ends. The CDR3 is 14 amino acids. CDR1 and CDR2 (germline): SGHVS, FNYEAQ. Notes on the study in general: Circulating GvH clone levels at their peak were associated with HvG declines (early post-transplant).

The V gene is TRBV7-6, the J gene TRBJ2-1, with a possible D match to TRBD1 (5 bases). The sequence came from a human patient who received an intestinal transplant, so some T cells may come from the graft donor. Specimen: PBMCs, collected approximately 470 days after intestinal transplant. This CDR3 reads CASSLVLQGSEQFF. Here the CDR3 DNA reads TGTGCCAGCAGCTTAGTCCTTCAGGGAAGTGAGCAGTTCTTC.